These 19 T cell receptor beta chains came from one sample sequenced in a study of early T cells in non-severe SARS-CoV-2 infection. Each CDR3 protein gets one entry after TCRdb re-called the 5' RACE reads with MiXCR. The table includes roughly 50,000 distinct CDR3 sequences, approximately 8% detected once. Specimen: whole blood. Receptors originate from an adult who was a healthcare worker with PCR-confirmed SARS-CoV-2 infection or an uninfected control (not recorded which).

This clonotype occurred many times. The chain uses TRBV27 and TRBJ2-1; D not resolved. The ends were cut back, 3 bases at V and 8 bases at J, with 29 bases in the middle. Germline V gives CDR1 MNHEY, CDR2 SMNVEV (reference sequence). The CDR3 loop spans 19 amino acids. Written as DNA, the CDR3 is TGTGCCAGCAGTTTCCAACCGCATACACGACGTTTTGAGTTGGATGAGCAGTTCTTC. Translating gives CASSFQPHTRRFELDEQFF.

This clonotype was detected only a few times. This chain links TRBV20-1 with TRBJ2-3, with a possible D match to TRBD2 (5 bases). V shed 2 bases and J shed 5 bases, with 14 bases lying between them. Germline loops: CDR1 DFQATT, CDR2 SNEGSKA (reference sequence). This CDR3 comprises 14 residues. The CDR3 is CSARRPRARDTQYF. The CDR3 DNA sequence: TGCAGTGCTAGACGGCCGAGGGCCCGAGATACGCAGTATTTT.

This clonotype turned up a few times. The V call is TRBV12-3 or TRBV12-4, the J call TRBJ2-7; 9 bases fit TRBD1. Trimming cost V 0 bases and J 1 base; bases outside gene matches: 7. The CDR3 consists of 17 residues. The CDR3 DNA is TGTGCCAGCAGTTTAGCGCTCGGGGACAGGGTATCCTACGAGCAGTACTTC. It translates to CASSLALGDRVSYEQYF.

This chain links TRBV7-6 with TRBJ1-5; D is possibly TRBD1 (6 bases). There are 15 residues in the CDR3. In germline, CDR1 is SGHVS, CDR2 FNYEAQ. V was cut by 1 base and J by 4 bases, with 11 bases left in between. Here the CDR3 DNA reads TGTGCCAGCAGCTTAGGGGGGGCTGGTAATCAGCCCCAGCATTTT. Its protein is CASSLGGAGNQPQHF.

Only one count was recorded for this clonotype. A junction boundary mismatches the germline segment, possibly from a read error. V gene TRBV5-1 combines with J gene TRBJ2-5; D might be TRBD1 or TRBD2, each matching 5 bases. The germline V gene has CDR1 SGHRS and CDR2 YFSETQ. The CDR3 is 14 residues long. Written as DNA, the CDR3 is TGCGCCAACAGCCGGGATACGGGGCTCGAGACCCAGTACTTC. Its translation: CANSRDTGLETQYF. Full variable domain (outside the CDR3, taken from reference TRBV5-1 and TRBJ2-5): KAGVTQTPRYLIKTRGQQVTLSCSPISGHRSVSWYQQTPGQGLQFLFEYFSETQRNKGNFPGRFSGRQFSNSRSEMNVSTLELGDSALYLCANSRDTGLETQYFGPGTRLLVL.

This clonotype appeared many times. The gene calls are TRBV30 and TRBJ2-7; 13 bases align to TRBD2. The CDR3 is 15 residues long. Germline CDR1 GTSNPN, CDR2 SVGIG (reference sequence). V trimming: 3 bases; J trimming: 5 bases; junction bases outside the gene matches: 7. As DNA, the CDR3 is TGTGCCTGGAGCCAGGGACTAGCGGGAATGAACGAGCAGTACTTC. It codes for CAWSQGLAGMNEQYF.

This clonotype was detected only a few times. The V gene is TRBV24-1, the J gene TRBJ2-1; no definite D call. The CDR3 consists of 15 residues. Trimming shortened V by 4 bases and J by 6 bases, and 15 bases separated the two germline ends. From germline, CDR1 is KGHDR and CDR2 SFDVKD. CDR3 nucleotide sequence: TGTGCCACCAGTGAGCCGGTAGGTAGAGGCAATGAGCAGTTCTTC. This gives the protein CATSEPVGRGNEQFF.

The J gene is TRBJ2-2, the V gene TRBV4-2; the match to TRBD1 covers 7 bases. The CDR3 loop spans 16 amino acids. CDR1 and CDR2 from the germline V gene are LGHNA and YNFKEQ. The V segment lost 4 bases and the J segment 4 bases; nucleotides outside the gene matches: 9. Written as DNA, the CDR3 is TGTGCCAGCAGCCCAAAGGGGGCAGGGTCCACCGGGGAGCTGTTTTTT. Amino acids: CASSPKGAGSTGELFF.

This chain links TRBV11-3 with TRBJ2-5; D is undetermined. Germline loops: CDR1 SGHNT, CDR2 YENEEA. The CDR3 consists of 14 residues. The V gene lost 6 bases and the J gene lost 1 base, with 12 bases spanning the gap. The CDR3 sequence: CASSPTATQETQYF. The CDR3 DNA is TGTGCCAGCAGTCCGACGGCTACCCAAGAGACCCAGTACTTC.

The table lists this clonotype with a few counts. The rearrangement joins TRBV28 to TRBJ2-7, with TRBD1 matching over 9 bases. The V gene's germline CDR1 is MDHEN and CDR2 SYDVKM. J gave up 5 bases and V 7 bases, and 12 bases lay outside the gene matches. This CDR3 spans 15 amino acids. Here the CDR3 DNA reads TGTGCCAGCACCAACCTCCCGGACAGGGGCCACGAGCAGTACTTC. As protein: CASTNLPDRGHEQYF.

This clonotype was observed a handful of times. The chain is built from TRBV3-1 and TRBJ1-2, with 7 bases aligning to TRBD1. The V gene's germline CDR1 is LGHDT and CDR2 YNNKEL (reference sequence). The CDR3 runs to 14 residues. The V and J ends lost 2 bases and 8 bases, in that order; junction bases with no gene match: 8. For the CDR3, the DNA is TGTGCCAGCAGCCAAAGGGGGCTTTTCGAGGGCTACACCTTC. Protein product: CASSQRGLFEGYTF.

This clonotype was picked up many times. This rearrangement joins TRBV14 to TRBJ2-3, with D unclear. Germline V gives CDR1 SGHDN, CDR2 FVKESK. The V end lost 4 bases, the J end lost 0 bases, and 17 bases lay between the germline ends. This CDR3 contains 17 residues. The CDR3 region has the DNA TGTGCCAGCAGCCGTCAACTACAGCGCCGAAGCACAGATACGCAGTATTTT. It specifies CASSRQLQRRSTDTQYF. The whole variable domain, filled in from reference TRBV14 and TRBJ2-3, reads EAGVTQFPSHSVIEKGQTVTLRCDPISGHDNLYWYRRVMGKEIKFLLHFVKESKQDESGMPNNRFLAERTGGTYSTLKVQPAELEDSGVYFCASSRQLQRRSTDTQYFGPGTRLTVL.

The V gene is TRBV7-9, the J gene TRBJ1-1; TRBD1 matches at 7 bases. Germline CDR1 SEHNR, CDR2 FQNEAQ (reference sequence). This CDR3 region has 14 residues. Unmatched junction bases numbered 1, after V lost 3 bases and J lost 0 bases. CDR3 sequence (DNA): TGTGCCAGCAGCTTGACAGGGTTGAACACTGAAGCTTTCTTT. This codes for CASSLTGLNTEAFF.

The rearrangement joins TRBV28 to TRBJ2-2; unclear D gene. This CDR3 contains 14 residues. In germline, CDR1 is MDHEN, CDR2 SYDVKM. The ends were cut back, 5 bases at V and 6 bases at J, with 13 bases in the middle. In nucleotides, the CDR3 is TGTGCCAGCAGTCCCACCGGGTTTTCCGGGGAGCTGTTTTTT. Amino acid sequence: CASSPTGFSGELFF. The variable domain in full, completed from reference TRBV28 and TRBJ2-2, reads DVKVTQSSRYLVKRTGEKVFLECVQDMDHENMFWYRQDPGLGLRLIYFSYDVKMKEKGDIPEGYSVSREKKERFSLILESASTNQTSMYLCASSPTGFSGELFFGEGSRLTVL.

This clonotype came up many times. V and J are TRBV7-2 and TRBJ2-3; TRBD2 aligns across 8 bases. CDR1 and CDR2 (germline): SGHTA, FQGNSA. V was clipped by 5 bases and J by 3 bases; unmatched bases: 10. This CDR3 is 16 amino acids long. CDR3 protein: CASSLTGGRQTDTQYF. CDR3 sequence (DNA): TGTGCCAGCAGCCTAACGGGCGGGAGGCAGACAGATACGCAGTATTTT.

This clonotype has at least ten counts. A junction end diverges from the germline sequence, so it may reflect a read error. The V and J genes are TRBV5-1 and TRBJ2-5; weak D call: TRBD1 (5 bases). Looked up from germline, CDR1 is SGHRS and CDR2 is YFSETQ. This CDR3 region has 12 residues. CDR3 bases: TGCGCCAGCAGTTTGGGGCCCCAGACCCAGTACTTC. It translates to CASSLGPQTQYF.

The CDR3 here is CASSFTGRNSPLHF. In DNA form, the CDR3 reads TGTGCCAGCAGCTTCACGGGTCGTAATTCACCCCTCCACTTT. The rearrangement joins TRBV7-2 to TRBJ1-6; no clear D. Germline CDR1 is SGHTA and CDR2 is FQGNSA. The CDR3 spans 14 residues. The germline V and J ends were trimmed by 3 bases and 6 bases, with 9 bases remaining between them.

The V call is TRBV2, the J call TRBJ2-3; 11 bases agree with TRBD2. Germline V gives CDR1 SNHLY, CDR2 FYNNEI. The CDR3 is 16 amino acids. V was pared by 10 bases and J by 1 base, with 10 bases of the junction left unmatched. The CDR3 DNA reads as TGTGCCAAGCCCCCGACTAGCGGGGACGGCACAGATACGCAGTATTTT. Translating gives CAKPPTSGDGTDTQYF. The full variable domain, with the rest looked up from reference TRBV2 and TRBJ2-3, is EPEVTQTPSHQVTQMGQEVILRCVPISNHLYFYWYRQILGQKVEFLVSFYNNEISEKSEIFDDQFSVERPDGSNFTLKIRSTKLEDSAMYFCAKPPTSGDGTDTQYFGPGTRLTVL.

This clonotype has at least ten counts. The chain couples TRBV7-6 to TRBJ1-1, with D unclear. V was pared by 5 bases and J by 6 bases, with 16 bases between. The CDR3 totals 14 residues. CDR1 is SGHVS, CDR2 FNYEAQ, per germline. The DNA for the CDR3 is TGTGCCAGCAGCCTCCCCGCGACGACGGCTGAAGCTTTCTTT. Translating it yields CASSLPATTAEAFF.